Listed below are T cell receptor beta chains from one sample, sequenced in a study of T cell changes during pregnancy in multiple sclerosis. The data were produced by immunoSEQ multiplex PCR, yet TCRdb's version contains in-frame clones alone and is incomplete. The sample holds 35,000 or so clones, more than 70% seen once. The input for sequencing was CD4+ T cells from peripheral blood mononuclear cells, taken in the first trimester of pregnancy. All receptors derive from a female donor with multiple sclerosis, enrolled in a pregnancy study. The CDR3 runs from the conserved cysteine through the conserved F or W. The order of the fields is V gene, J gene, CDR3 protein.

>TRBV9|TRBJ1-2
CASSVDTGYGYTF
>TRBV7-8|TRBJ2-7
CASSLIPSGGETREQYF
>TRBV28|TRBJ2-6
CASSPSGANVLTF
>TRBV5-6|TRBJ2-1
CASSYWDILSYNEQFF
>TRBV6-5|TRBJ1-1
CASSYGTGWNTEAFF
>TRBV2|TRBJ2-2
CASRRTGGNTGELFF
>TRBV9|TRBJ1-4
CASSVDRGWNEKLFF
>TRBV19|TRBJ2-1
CASSIDPGGRNEQFF
>TRBV2|TRBJ2-4
CASSWTSGRLAKNIQYF
>TRBV6-1|TRBJ2-3
CASSDWGVGTDTQYF
>TRBV19|TRBJ2-1
CASSRTSGDFNEQFF
>TRBV27|TRBJ2-1
CASSLRTSGSNEQFF
>TRBV7-9|TRBJ2-2
CASSRRGGGGTGELFF
>TRBV5-1|TRBJ2-6
CASSGAQGRPFRSGANVLTF
>TRBV2|TRBJ2-7
CASSWTGKDEQYF
>TRBV27|TRBJ2-1
CASSRGDSYNEQFF
>TRBV19|TRBJ1-1
CASSIVSVNTEAFF
>TRBV5-1|TRBJ2-2
CASSPHSGRDRGFYGELFF
>TRBV10-3|TRBJ2-1
CASASGDHNEQFF
>TRBV5-1|TRBJ1-4
CASSDLTGMDEKLFF
>TRBV7-9|TRBJ1-2
CASSLGQGYGYTF
>TRBV25-1|TRBJ1-3
CASSPTTGLGNTIYF
>TRBV28|TRBJ1-1
CASSLTGGKVEAEAFF
>TRBV7-8|TRBJ1-2
CASSVDRVYGYTF
>TRBV7-6|TRBJ2-7
CASSLGGPAYEQYF
>TRBV9|TRBJ1-5
CASSVPGGVRQGGQPQHF